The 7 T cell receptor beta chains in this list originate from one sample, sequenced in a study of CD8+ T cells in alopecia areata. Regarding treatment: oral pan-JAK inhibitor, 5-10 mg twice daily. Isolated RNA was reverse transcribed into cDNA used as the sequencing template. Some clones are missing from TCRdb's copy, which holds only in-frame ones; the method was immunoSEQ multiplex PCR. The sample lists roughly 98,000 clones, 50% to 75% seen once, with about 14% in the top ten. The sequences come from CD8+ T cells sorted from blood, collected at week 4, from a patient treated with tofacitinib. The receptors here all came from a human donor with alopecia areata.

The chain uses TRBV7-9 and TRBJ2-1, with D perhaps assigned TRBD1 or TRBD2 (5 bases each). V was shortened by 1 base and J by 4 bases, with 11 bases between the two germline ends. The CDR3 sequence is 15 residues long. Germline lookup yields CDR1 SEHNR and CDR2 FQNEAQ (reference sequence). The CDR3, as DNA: TGTGCCAGCAGCTTAGTCCTTGGGGGTTACAATGAGCAGTTCTTC. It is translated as CASSLVLGGYNEQFF. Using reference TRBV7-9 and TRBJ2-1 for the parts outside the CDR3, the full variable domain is DTGVSQNPRHKITKRGQNVTFRCDPISEHNRLYWYRQTLGQGPEFLTYFQNEAQLEKSRLLSDRFSAERPKGSFSTLEIQRTEQGDSAMYLCASSLVLGGYNEQFFGPGTRLTVL.

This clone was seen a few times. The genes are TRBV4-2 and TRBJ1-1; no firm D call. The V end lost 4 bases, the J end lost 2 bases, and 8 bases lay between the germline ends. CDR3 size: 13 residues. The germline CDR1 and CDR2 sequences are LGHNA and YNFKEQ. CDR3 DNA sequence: TGTGCCAGCAGCCCCAGTGCAAACACTGAAGCTTTCTTT. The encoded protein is CASSPSANTEAFF.

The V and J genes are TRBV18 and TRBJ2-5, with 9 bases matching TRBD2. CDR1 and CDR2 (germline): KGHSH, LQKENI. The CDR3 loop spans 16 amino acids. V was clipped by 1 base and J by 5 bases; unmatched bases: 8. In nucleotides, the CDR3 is TGTGCCAGCTCACCACGTACTAGCGGGTTTATCGAGACCCAGTACTTC. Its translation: CASSPRTSGFIETQYF.

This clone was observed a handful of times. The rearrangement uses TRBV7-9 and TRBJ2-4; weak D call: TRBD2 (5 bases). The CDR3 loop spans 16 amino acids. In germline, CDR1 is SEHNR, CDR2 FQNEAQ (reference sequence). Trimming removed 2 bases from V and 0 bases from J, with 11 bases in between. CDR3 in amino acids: CASSLKSGIAKNIQYF. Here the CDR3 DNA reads TGTGCCAGCAGCTTAAAGTCCGGGATAGCCAAAAACATTCAGTACTTC.

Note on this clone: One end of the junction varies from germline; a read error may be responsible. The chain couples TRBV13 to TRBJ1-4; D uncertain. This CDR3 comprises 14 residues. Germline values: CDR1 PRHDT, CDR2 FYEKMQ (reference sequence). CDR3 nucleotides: TGTACCAGCAGCGAAAGTGCAACTAATGAAAAACTGTCTTTT. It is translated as CTSSESATNEKLSF.

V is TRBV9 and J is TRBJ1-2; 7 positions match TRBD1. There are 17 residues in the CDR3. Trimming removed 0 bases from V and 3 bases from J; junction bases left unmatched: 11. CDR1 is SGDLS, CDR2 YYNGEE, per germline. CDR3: CASSVVPESGTDYGYTF. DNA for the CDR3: TGTGCCAGCAGCGTAGTACCCGAATCCGGGACAGACTATGGCTACACCTTC.

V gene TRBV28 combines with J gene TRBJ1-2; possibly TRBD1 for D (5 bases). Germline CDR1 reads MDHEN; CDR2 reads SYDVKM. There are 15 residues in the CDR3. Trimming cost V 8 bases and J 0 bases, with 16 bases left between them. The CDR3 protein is CASGLRGRANYGYTF. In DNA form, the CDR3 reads TGTGCCAGCGGGCTGAGGGGCAGGGCTAACTATGGCTACACCTTC.